These 23 T cell receptor beta chains came from one sample sequenced in a study of T-cell reconstitution after alpha-beta-depleted transplantation in children. As it was prepared, the TCRbeta library received unique molecular identifiers. One entry per CDR3 protein, called by TCRdb with MiXCR from the PCR reads. Among about 500,000 distinct CDR3 sequences listed, approximately 32% were seen once. Source: PBMCs from the stem cell graft donor, taken from the stem cell graft. These receptors came from a human donor who donated a stem cell graft to a child with aplastic anemia.

This rearrangement joins TRBV12-5 to TRBJ2-3; no firm D call. The V end lost 1 base, the J end lost 2 bases, and 1 base lay between the germline ends. Looked up from germline, CDR1 is LGHNT and CDR2 is FRNRAP. CDR3 length: 12 amino acids. As DNA, the CDR3 is TGTGCTAGTGGTTTGGACACAGATACGCAGTATTTT. Its protein is CASGLDTDTQYF.

This clonotype was recorded at least ten times. The chain links TRBV28 to TRBJ2-1; D is undetermined. Germline lookup yields CDR1 MDHEN and CDR2 SYDVKM. This CDR3 spans 15 amino acids. Trimming removed 6 bases at V and 4 bases at J, with 16 bases between. This chain's CDR3 is CASRPLEFGYNEQFF. The CDR3 DNA follows: TGTGCCAGCAGACCCTTGGAGTTCGGGTACAATGAGCAGTTCTTC.

This clonotype appeared a few times. The chain carries TRBV30 and TRBJ1-1; a possible D gene is TRBD1 (5 bases). Germline loops: CDR1 GTSNPN, CDR2 SVGIG (reference sequence). Trimming stripped 2 bases from V and 7 bases from J, with 8 bases between. CDR3 size: 11 residues. CDR3 region: CAWSRGGEAFF. CDR3 DNA: TGTGCCTGGAGTCGGGGCGGTGAAGCTTTCTTT.

This clonotype was detected a few times. The chain recombines TRBV12-3 or TRBV12-4 with TRBJ2-2; D unclear. The V end lost 7 bases, the J end lost 0 bases, and 6 bases lay between the germline ends. There are 13 residues in the CDR3. CDR3 bases: TGTGCCAGCAACTCCGCGAACACCGGGGAGCTGTTTTTT. Protein: CASNSANTGELFF.

This sequence joins TRBV6-1 and TRBJ2-7; 8 nucleotides agree with TRBD2. This CDR3 has 15 residues. V dropped 4 bases and J dropped 2; count of bases not matched to a gene: 7. Germline loops: CDR1 MNHNS, CDR2 SASEGT. CDR3 coding DNA: TGTGCCAGCAGTGGTGGGACTAGTAACACCTACGAGCAGTACTTC. It codes for CASSGGTSNTYEQYF.

This clonotype was recorded at least ten times. The rearrangement uses TRBV6-1 and TRBJ1-1; D uncertain. Germline CDR1 reads MNHNS; CDR2 reads SASEGT. V was clipped by 6 bases and J by 1 base, with 9 bases between them. CDR3 length equals 13 residues. CDR3 loop: CASSQTGNTEAFF. The CDR3, as DNA: TGTGCCAGCAGCCAGACCGGGAACACTGAAGCTTTCTTT.

This clonotype has just a few counts. This chain links TRBV5-5 with TRBJ2-3, with D maybe TRBD2 (5 bases). CDR1 and CDR2 from the germline V gene are SGHKS and YYEKEE (reference sequence). This CDR3 spans 16 amino acids. The V end lost 3 bases, the J end lost 5 bases, and 19 bases lay between the germline ends. The CDR3 DNA is TGTGCCAGCAGCTCACTAGGGATTGGTGGGAGAGATACGCAGTATTTT. Translating it yields CASSSLGIGGRDTQYF.

This clonotype came up a few times. The gene calls are TRBV6-1 and TRBJ1-1; D may be TRBD1 (6 bases). The CDR3 is made up of 14 amino acids. Trimming cost V 8 bases and J 4 bases, with 17 bases left between them. CDR1 MNHNS and CDR2 SASEGT come from the germline V gene. The chain's CDR3 is CASGTGRGSTEAFF. The CDR3 nucleotides are TGTGCCAGCGGAACAGGGAGGGGGAGCACTGAAGCTTTCTTT.

For the CDR3, the DNA is TGTGCCATCAGTCCTACAGGGCAGCGAGGCTACGAGCAGTACGTC. Encoded protein: CAISPTGQRGYEQYV. This sequence joins TRBV10-3 and TRBJ2-7; maybe TRBD1 (6 bases). CDR1 and CDR2 (germline): ENHRY, SYGVKD. The CDR3 extends over 15 amino acids. The V end lost 5 bases, the J end lost 3 bases, and 17 bases lay between the germline ends.

This clonotype was recorded only once. The chain recombines TRBV12-3 or TRBV12-4 with TRBJ2-1, with D hard to call. There are 12 residues in the CDR3. Trimming cost V 4 bases and J 9 bases, with 10 bases left between them. The CDR3 DNA follows: TGTGCCAGCAGTTCCCCGTTACCTGAGCAGTTCTTC. Translation gives CASSSPLPEQFF.

In this sample, this clonotype turned up a few times. V and J are TRBV12-3 or TRBV12-4 and TRBJ2-5; 7 bases are a match to TRBD2. The CDR3 totals 13 residues. Trimming at V came to 9 bases and at J to 5 bases, leaving 9 bases not matched to a gene. The CDR3 DNA is TGTGCCAGTGTAGATAGCGGGTTCGAGACCCAGTACTTC. This encodes CASVDSGFETQYF.

The rearrangement uses TRBV20-1 and TRBJ1-1, with D possibly TRBD1 on 5 matching bases. The CDR3 has 14 amino acids. The V gene's germline CDR1 is DFQATT and CDR2 SNEGSKA (reference sequence). The germline V and J ends were trimmed by 0 bases and 3 bases, with 11 bases remaining between them. CDR3 in amino acids: CSAREGGGYTEAFF. As DNA, the CDR3 is TGCAGTGCTAGAGAGGGTGGGGGTTACACTGAAGCTTTCTTT.

The CDR3 DNA follows: TGCGCCAGCAGCTCGGACGGGGGGGTGAACACTGAAGCTTTCTTT. Protein sequence: CASSSDGGVNTEAFF. The chain has TRBV5-1 and TRBJ1-1, with a weak D call TRBD1 (5 bases). The CDR3 totals 15 residues. The germline gives CDR1 SGHRS, CDR2 YFSETQ. The V end lost 3 bases, the J end lost 0 bases, and 12 bases lay between the germline ends.

This clonotype occurred a few times. V is TRBV10-3 and J is TRBJ2-7; a possible D gene is TRBD2 (5 bases). The length of the CDR3 is 15 residues. V shed 0 bases and J shed 2 bases, with 11 bases lying between them. Germline lookup yields CDR1 ENHRY and CDR2 SYGVKD. The CDR3: CAISESRTGAYEQYF. Here the CDR3 DNA reads TGTGCCATCAGTGAGTCGCGGACTGGGGCCTACGAGCAGTACTTC.

This clonotype was counted between two and nine times. The chain couples TRBV13 to TRBJ2-7; TRBD2 matches 8 bases. This CDR3 region has 14 residues. Trimming at V came to 3 bases and at J to 5 bases, leaving 6 bases not matched to a gene. Per the germline V gene, CDR1 is PRHDT and CDR2 is FYEKMQ (reference sequence). The DNA of the CDR3 is TGTGCCAGCAGCTTCTATAGCGGGAATGACGAGCAGTACTTC. Protein: CASSFYSGNDEQYF.

The chain links TRBV5-1 to TRBJ1-2; 7 bases line up with TRBD1. The CDR3 extends over 13 amino acids. Trimming removed 4 bases from V and 6 bases from J; junction bases left unmatched: 6. Germline CDR1 reads SGHRS; CDR2 reads YFSETQ. In nucleotides, the CDR3 is TGCGCCAGCAGCGCCGGGACAGATGATGGCTACACCTTC. It specifies CASSAGTDDGYTF.

This chain uses TRBV29-1 with TRBJ2-7; D is undetermined. The CDR3 totals 13 residues. V gave up 6 bases and J gave up 6 bases, with 18 bases separating them. CDR1 is SQVTM and CDR2 is ANQGSEA in the germline V gene. The CDR3: CSVCNPGGIEQYF. DNA for the CDR3: TGCAGCGTGTGCAACCCCGGCGGAATCGAGCAGTACTTC.

This chain connects TRBV7-2 to TRBJ2-1; TRBD2 aligns across 8 bases. There are 15 residues in the CDR3. Germline V gene sequence: CDR1 SGHTA, CDR2 FQGNSA. Trimming removed 3 bases from V and 7 bases from J; junction bases left unmatched: 8. CDR3 loop: CASSFRGLVVNEQFF. CDR3 sequence (DNA): TGTGCCAGCAGCTTTAGGGGACTAGTGGTGAATGAGCAGTTCTTC.

This chain joins TRBV27 and TRBJ1-2; TRBD1 might be the D (5 bases). The germline V gene has CDR1 MNHEY and CDR2 SMNVEV (reference sequence). Between the trimmed V and J ends, which lost 5 bases and 0 bases, there was a span of 13 bases. This CDR3 region has 15 residues. CDR3 protein: CASSPWEGPNYGYTF. CDR3 nucleotide sequence: TGTGCCAGCAGTCCCTGGGAGGGACCTAACTATGGCTACACCTTC.

In regard to this clonotype: One end of the junction fails to match germline, which may point to a read error. This chain connects TRBV7-3 to TRBJ2-1; perhaps TRBD2 as D (5 bases). CDR3 size: 14 residues. Germline values: CDR1 SGHTA, CDR2 FQGTGA. The CDR3 DNA sequence: TGTGCCAGCAGGTTAAGGGAGTTCCGGAATGAGCAGTTCTTC. Its protein product is CASRLREFRNEQFF.

This clonotype was detected ten times or more. The rearrangement uses TRBV20-1 and TRBJ2-7; 8 bases are a match to TRBD2. Germline trimming cut 3 bases from V and 2 bases from J; bases unmatched to any gene: 3. The CDR3 runs 13 residues. CDR1 is DFQATT, CDR2 SNEGSKA, per germline (reference sequence). This CDR3 reads CSARGLGAYEQYV. The CDR3 coding sequence is TGCAGTGCTAGGGGACTAGGGGCCTACGAGCAGTACGTC.

This clonotype was observed a few times. V and J are TRBV20-1 and TRBJ2-7; D is ambiguous. This CDR3 region has 11 residues. The germline CDR1 and CDR2 sequences are DFQATT and SNEGSKA (reference sequence). CDR3 DNA: TGCAGCCAGTCCATGGGGAACGAGCAGTACTTC. Translation: CSQSMGNEQYF.

This clonotype was detected a few times. V usage is TRBV9 and J usage is TRBJ2-7, with D maybe TRBD2 (6 bases). V gave up 0 bases and J gave up 3 bases, with 13 bases separating them. Germline CDR1 reads SGDLS; CDR2 reads YYNGEE. CDR3 length equals 15 residues. For the CDR3, the DNA is TGTGCCAGCAGCGTAGAGGCTAGCGTTCTCTACGAGCAGTACGTC. Protein product: CASSVEASVLYEQYV.